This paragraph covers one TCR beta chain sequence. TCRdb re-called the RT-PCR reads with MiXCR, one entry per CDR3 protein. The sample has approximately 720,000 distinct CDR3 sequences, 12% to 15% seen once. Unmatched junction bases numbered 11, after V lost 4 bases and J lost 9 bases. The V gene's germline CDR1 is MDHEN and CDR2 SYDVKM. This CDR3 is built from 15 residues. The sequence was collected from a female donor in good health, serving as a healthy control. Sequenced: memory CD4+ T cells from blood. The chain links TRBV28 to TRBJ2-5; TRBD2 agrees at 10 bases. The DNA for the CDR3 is TGTGCCAGCAGTTCTGTATCTAGCGGGAGACTGGCCCAGTACTTC. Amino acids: CASSSVSSGRLAQYF.